This entry concerns a single TCR beta chain. Its antigen is unknown. This entry comes from a study of somatic mutations in cytotoxic T cells in rheumatoid arthritis. Study in general: Patient blood (just over 29 ml EDTA) was taken immediately after diagnosis and before treatment.

Study-wide findings and caveats: Exceedance of 20% of CD8+ cells by the largest CD8+ clone occurred in about an eighth of the roughly 60 patients.

Repertoires were generated with immunoSEQ multiplex PCR, while TCRdb's copy carries only in-frame clones and drops some. The data contain about 5,500 clones, roughly 80% of them singletons. Trimming cost V 6 bases and J 7 bases; bases outside gene matches: 6. Germline V gene lookup returns CDR1 SNHLY and CDR2 FYNNEI. There are 12 residues in the CDR3. Sequenced sample: CD8+ T cells sorted from blood. This chain connects TRBV2 to TRBJ2-7; 7 bases map to TRBD2. The clonotype originates from a woman in her forties or fifties with rheumatoid arthritis. The CDR3 loop is CASRGGYKEQYF. In nucleotides, the CDR3 is TGTGCCAGCAGGGGGGGGTACAAGGAGCAGTACTTC.